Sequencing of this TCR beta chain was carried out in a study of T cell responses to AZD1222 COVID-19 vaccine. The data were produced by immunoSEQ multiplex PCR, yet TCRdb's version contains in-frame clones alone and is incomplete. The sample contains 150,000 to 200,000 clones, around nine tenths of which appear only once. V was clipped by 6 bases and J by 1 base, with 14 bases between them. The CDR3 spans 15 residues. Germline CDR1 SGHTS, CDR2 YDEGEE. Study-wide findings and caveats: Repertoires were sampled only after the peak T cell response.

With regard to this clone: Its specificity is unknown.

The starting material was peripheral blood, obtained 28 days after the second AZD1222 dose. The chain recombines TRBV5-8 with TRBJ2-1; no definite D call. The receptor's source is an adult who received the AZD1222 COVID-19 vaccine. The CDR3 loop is CASNNRVSSYNEQFF. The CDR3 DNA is TGTGCCAGCAACAACCGGGTCTCGTCCTACAATGAGCAGTTCTTC.